Listed below are T cell receptor beta chains from one sample, sequenced in a study of cytomegalovirus exposure and HLA in healthy donors. Clones were read by immunoSEQ multiplex PCR, and TCRdb kept only the in-frame ones, dropping some. This sample yields 200,000 to 250,000 clones, of which 80% to 90% are seen a single time; 0.95% to 1.1% belongs to the top ten. The material sequenced was PBMCs. The source is a young woman in good health and CMV-seronegative. The CDR3 runs from the conserved cysteine through the conserved F or W. Fields, in order: V gene, D gene, J gene, clone size, CDR3 protein, CDR3 DNA. The D gene is left open where the match is weak. Only part of the rows carry a size: once, few, many, or a class if the clone is expanded.

V: TRBV18; D: -; J: TRBJ2-5; size: -; CDR3: CASSPPGGETQYF; DNA: TGTGCCAGCTCACCACCAGGGGGAGAGACCCAGTACTTC
V: TRBV7-6; D: -; J: TRBJ2-2; size: -; CDR3: CVSRGLINTGELFF; DNA: TGTGTCAGCAGGGGACTAATTAACACCGGGGAGCTGTTTTTT
V: TRBV19; D: -; J: TRBJ1-5; size: -; CDR3: CASILAEGASNQPQHF; DNA: TGTGCCAGTATCCTCGCGGAGGGAGCGAGCAATCAGCCCCAGCATTTT
V: TRBV7-9; D: -; J: TRBJ2-5; size: -; CDR3: CASSQGTTEIKETQYF; DNA: TGTGCCAGCAGCCAGGGGACTACAGAGATCAAAGAGACCCAGTACTTC
V: TRBV2; D: TRBD1; J: TRBJ2-7; size: -; CDR3: CASIPGGLYEQYF; DNA: TGTGCCAGCATCCCAGGGGGCTTGTACGAGCAGTACTTC
V: TRBV27; D: -; J: TRBJ2-3; size: -; CDR3: CASRESGVSTDTQYF; DNA: TGTGCCAGCAGAGAGTCGGGGGTGAGCACAGATACGCAGTATTTT
V: TRBV21-1; D: -; J: TRBJ1-1; size: -; CDR3: CARRGNDEAFF; DNA: TGTGCCAGAAGAGGGAACGATGAAGCTTTCTTT
V: TRBV2; D: -; J: TRBJ2-7; size: -; CDR3: CASKAGRYEQYF; DNA: TGTGCCAGCAAAGCAGGGCGGTACGAGCAGTACTTC
V: TRBV19; D: -; J: TRBJ1-2; size: -; CDR3: CASSVTGFNYGYTF; DNA: TGTGCCAGTAGTGTGACAGGTTTTAACTATGGCTACACCTTC
V: TRBV19; D: TRBD1; J: TRBJ1-5; size: -; CDR3: CASSKGDSQPQHF; DNA: TGTGCCAGTAGTAAAGGGGACAGTCAGCCCCAGCATTTT
V: TRBV4-2; D: -; J: TRBJ1-4; size: -; CDR3: CASSQDRQRLNEKLFF; DNA: TGTGCCAGCAGCCAAGACCGACAGCGCCTGAATGAAAAACTGTTTTTT
V: TRBV11-2; D: TRBD2; J: TRBJ2-2; size: -; CDR3: CASSLAFRRGGDTGELFF; DNA: TGTGCCAGCAGCTTAGCTTTTCGGCGGGGGGGGGACACCGGGGAGCTGTTTTTT
V: TRBV29-1; D: -; J: TRBJ1-3; size: -; CDR3: CSVSRGTGNTIYF; DNA: TGCAGCGTTAGCAGGGGCACTGGAAACACCATATATTTT
V: TRBV9; D: TRBD2; J: TRBJ2-1; size: -; CDR3: CASSEPSGGRTYNEQFF; DNA: TGTGCCAGCAGCGAGCCCTCGGGGGGAAGAACCTACAATGAGCAGTTCTTC
V: TRBV18; D: -; J: TRBJ2-7; size: -; CDR3: CASSRGRDYEQYF; DNA: TGTGCCAGCTCCCGAGGACGGGACTACGAGCAGTACTTC
V: TRBV9; D: TRBD2; J: TRBJ2-3; size: -; CDR3: CASRTSGTDTQYF; DNA: TGTGCCAGCAGGACTAGCGGCACAGATACGCAGTATTTT
V: TRBV7-8; D: TRBD1; J: TRBJ1-1; size: -; CDR3: CASSSTGLTEAFF; DNA: TGTGCCAGCAGCTCGACAGGGCTTACTGAAGCTTTCTTT
V: TRBV7-9; D: -; J: TRBJ1-1; size: -; CDR3: CASSLRSGDTEAFF; DNA: TGTGCCAGCAGCTTACGCTCAGGGGACACTGAAGCTTTCTTT
V: TRBV5-1; D: TRBD2; J: TRBJ2-7; size: -; CDR3: CASSLDPLAGGSYEQYF; DNA: TGCGCCAGCAGCTTGGACCCCCTAGCGGGAGGTTCCTACGAGCAGTACTTC
V: TRBV6-5; D: -; J: TRBJ1-4; size: -; CDR3: CASREGHLNEKLFF; DNA: TGTGCCAGCAGAGAAGGACACTTAAATGAAAAACTGTTTTTT
V: TRBV2; D: TRBD2; J: TRBJ2-1; size: -; CDR3: CASNSGRGAYNEQFF; DNA: TGTGCCAGCAACTCGGGGCGGGGGGCCTACAATGAGCAGTTCTTC
V: TRBV5-1; D: -; J: TRBJ2-7; size: once; CDR3: CASSLAGESYEQYF; DNA: TGCGCCAGCAGCTTGGCCGGGGAGTCCTACGAGCAGTACTTC
V: TRBV11-2; D: -; J: TRBJ2-3; size: -; CDR3: CASSLEFRVADTQYF; DNA: TGTGCCAGCAGCTTAGAGTTCAGGGTTGCAGATACGCAGTATTTT
V: TRBV7-2; D: -; J: TRBJ2-1; size: -; CDR3: CASSFAGLGRSEQFF; DNA: TGTGCCAGCAGCTTCGCGGGACTGGGAAGGAGTGAGCAGTTCTTC
V: TRBV7-7; D: -; J: TRBJ2-5; size: few; CDR3: CASSLGGLRETQYF; DNA: TGTGCCAGCAGCTTAGGGGGCCTTCGAGAGACCCAGTACTTC
V: TRBV21-1; D: -; J: TRBJ2-3; size: -; CDR3: CASSKEGDPWDTQYF; DNA: TGTGCCAGCAGCAAAGAGGGGGATCCGTGGGATACGCAGTATTTT
V: TRBV7-2; D: -; J: TRBJ1-4; size: -; CDR3: CASSLNRPGTGEEKLFF; DNA: TGTGCCAGCAGCTTGAACAGACCCGGGACGGGAGAGGAAAAACTGTTTTTT
V: TRBV7-3; D: -; J: TRBJ2-2; size: once; CDR3: CASSAAREGELFF; DNA: TGTGCCAGCAGCGCGGCCAGGGAAGGAGAGCTGTTTTTT
V: TRBV15; D: TRBD1; J: TRBJ1-2; size: -; CDR3: CATSRLGQGPYGYTF; DNA: TGTGCCACCAGCAGATTAGGACAGGGCCCCTATGGCTACACCTTC
V: TRBV19; D: -; J: TRBJ2-5; size: -; CDR3: CASSPNLLTGSSTQYF; DNA: TGTGCCAGTAGCCCAAACCTCCTGACAGGTTCGTCGACCCAGTACTTC
V: TRBV5-4; D: -; J: TRBJ1-5; size: -; CDR3: CASSLAGGNQPQHF; DNA: TGTGCCAGCAGCTTGGCCGGAGGCAATCAGCCCCAGCATTTT
V: TRBV27; D: TRBD1; J: TRBJ2-2; size: once; CDR3: CASSLDRVNTGELFF; DNA: TGTGCCAGCAGTTTGGACAGGGTAAACACCGGGGAGCTGTTTTTT
V: TRBV2; D: TRBD1; J: TRBJ2-7; size: -; CDR3: CASRGQGVSYEQYF; DNA: TGTGCCAGCAGGGGCCAGGGGGTGTCCTACGAGCAGTACTTC
V: TRBV7-2; D: -; J: TRBJ1-5; size: -; CDR3: CASSLYGVRQPQHF; DNA: TGTGCCAGCAGCTTATACGGGGTCCGGCAGCCCCAGCATTTT
V: TRBV4-1; D: -; J: TRBJ2-5; size: -; CDR3: CASSQPWTPQETQYF; DNA: TGCGCCAGCAGCCAACCCTGGACTCCGCAAGAGACCCAGTACTTC
V: TRBV4-1; D: TRBD2; J: TRBJ2-1; size: -; CDR3: CASSQEGLGPYNEQFF; DNA: TGCGCCAGCAGCCAAGAGGGACTAGGCCCCTACAATGAGCAGTTCTTC
V: TRBV11-2; D: -; J: TRBJ2-1; size: -; CDR3: CASSGPGTYNEQFF; DNA: TGTGCCAGCAGTGGTCCAGGCACCTACAATGAGCAGTTCTTC
V: TRBV18; D: -; J: TRBJ1-1; size: -; CDR3: CASSPDSMNTEAFF; DNA: TGTGCCAGCTCACCAGACAGCATGAACACTGAAGCTTTCTTT
V: TRBV11-2; D: -; J: TRBJ1-2; size: once; CDR3: CASSYQGGARGYTF; DNA: TGTGCCAGCAGCTATCAAGGAGGGGCGCGGGGCTACACCTTC
V: TRBV9; D: -; J: TRBJ1-5; size: -; CDR3: CASSTRGGQPQHF; DNA: TGTGCCAGCAGCACTAGGGGGGGACAGCCCCAGCATTTT
V: TRBV5-1; D: TRBD1; J: TRBJ1-4; size: -; CDR3: CASSLRRTGTGVEKLFF; DNA: TGCGCCAGCAGCTTACGGCGAACCGGGACAGGGGTAGAAAAACTGTTTTTT
V: TRBV13; D: -; J: TRBJ1-1; size: -; CDR3: CASSSRDTLNTEAFF; DNA: TGTGCCAGCAGCTCTCGGGACACCTTGAACACTGAAGCTTTCTTT
V: TRBV9; D: -; J: TRBJ1-2; size: -; CDR3: CASSVPKRNYTF; DNA: TGTGCCAGCAGCGTACCCAAGAGAAACTACACCTTC
V: TRBV4-1; D: -; J: TRBJ2-7; size: -; CDR3: CASSQMDYPSYEQYF; DNA: TGCGCCAGCAGCCAAATGGACTACCCCTCCTACGAGCAGTACTTC
V: TRBV5-6; D: -; J: TRBJ1-2; size: -; CDR3: CASSLGLLGGDTF; DNA: TGTGCCAGCAGCTTGGGCCTCTTGGGGGGAGACACCTTC
V: TRBV27; D: -; J: TRBJ2-2; size: once; CDR3: CASSTPLLALTGELFF; DNA: TGTGCCAGCAGCACCCCTCTGCTAGCGCTCACCGGGGAGCTGTTTTTT
V: TRBV2; D: -; J: TRBJ2-7; size: -; CDR3: CASSAEQGPYEQYF; DNA: TGTGCCAGCAGTGCGGAACAGGGTCCATACGAGCAGTACTTC
V: TRBV5-4; D: TRBD2; J: TRBJ2-1; size: -; CDR3: CASGLEAGMGTRYEQFF; DNA: TGTGCCAGCGGCTTGGAGGCGGGAATGGGGACTAGGTATGAGCAGTTCTTC
V: TRBV9; D: -; J: TRBJ2-1; size: -; CDR3: CASSPRLLNEQFF; DNA: TGTGCCAGCAGCCCCCGACTCCTAAATGAGCAGTTCTTC
V: TRBV5-4; D: -; J: TRBJ2-7; size: -; CDR3: CASSTRGNSYEQYF; DNA: TGTGCCAGCAGTACGAGAGGAAACTCCTACGAGCAGTACTTC
V: TRBV27; D: TRBD2; J: TRBJ2-7; size: -; CDR3: CASSLGVLGLNYEQYF; DNA: TGTGCCAGCAGTTTAGGGGTCCTGGGACTAAACTACGAGCAGTACTTC
V: TRBV28; D: TRBD1; J: TRBJ1-4; size: once; CDR3: CASSSGGVDEKLFF; DNA: TGTGCCAGCAGTTCAGGGGGCGTAGATGAAAAACTGTTTTTT
V: TRBV15; D: TRBD1; J: TRBJ1-3; size: few; CDR3: CATSTGQGDGAGNTIYF; DNA: TGTGCCACCAGCACGGGACAGGGGGACGGGGCTGGAAACACCATATATTTT